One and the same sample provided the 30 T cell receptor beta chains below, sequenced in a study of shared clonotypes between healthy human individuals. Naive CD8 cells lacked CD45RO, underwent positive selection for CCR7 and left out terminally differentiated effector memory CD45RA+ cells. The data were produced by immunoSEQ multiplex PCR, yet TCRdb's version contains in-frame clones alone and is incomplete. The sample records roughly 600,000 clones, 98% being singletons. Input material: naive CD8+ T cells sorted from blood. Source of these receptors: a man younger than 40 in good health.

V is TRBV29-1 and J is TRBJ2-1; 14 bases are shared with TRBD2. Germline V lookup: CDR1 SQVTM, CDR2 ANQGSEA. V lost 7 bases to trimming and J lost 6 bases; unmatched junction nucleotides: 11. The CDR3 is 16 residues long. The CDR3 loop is CSASGLAGEGGNEQFF. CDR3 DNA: TGCAGCGCATCGGGACTAGCGGGAGAAGGGGGCAATGAGCAGTTCTTC.

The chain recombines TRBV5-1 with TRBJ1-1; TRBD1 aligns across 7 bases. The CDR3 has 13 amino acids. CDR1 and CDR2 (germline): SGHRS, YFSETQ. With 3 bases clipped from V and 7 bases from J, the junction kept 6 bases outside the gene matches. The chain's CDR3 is CASSSQRDSEAFF. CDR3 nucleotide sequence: TGCGCCAGCAGCTCACAAAGGGACAGTGAAGCTTTCTTT. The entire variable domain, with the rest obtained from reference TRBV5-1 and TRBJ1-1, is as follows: KAGVTQTPRYLIKTRGQQVTLSCSPISGHRSVSWYQQTPGQGLQFLFEYFSETQRNKGNFPGRFSGRQFSNSRSEMNVSTLELGDSALYLCASSSQRDSEAFFGQGTRLTVV.

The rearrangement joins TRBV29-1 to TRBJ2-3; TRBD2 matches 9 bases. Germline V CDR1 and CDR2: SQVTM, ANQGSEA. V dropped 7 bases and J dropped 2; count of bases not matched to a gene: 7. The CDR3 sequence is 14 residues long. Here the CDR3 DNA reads TGCAGCGGGGATAGCGGGAGAGACACAGATACGCAGTATTTT. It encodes CSGDSGRDTDTQYF.

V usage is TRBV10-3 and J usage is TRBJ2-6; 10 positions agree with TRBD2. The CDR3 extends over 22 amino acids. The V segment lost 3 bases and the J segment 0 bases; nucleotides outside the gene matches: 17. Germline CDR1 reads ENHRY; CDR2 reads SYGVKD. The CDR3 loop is CAISDPTIRAGGRFSGANVLTF. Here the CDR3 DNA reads TGTGCCATCAGTGACCCCACCATCCGAGCGGGAGGGAGGTTCTCTGGGGCCAACGTCCTGACTTTC.

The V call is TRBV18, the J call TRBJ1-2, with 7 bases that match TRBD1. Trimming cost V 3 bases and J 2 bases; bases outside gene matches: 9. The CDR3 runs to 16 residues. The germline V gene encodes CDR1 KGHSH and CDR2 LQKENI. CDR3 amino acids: CASSPVGQGGNYGYTF. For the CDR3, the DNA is TGTGCCAGCTCACCTGTCGGGCAGGGGGGAAACTATGGCTACACCTTC.

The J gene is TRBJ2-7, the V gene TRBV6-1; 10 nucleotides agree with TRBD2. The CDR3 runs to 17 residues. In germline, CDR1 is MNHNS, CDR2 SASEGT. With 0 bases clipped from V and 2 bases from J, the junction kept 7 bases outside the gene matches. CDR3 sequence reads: CASSEALLAGATYEQYF. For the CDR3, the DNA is TGTGCCAGCAGTGAAGCGTTGCTAGCGGGAGCCACCTACGAGCAGTACTTC.

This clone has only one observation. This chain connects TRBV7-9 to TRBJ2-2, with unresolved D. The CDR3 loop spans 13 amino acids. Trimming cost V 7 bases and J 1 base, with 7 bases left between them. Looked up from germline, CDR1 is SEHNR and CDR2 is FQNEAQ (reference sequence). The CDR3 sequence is CASTRLNTGELFF. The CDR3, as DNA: TGTGCCAGCACCAGATTGAACACCGGGGAGCTGTTTTTT.

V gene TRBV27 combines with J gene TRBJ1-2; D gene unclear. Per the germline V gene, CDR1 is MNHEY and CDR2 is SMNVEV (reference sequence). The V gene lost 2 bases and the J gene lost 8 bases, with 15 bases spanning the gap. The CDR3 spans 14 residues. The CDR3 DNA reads TGTGCCAGCAGTTTAAACACTGGTCTGGAGGGCTACACCTTC. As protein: CASSLNTGLEGYTF.

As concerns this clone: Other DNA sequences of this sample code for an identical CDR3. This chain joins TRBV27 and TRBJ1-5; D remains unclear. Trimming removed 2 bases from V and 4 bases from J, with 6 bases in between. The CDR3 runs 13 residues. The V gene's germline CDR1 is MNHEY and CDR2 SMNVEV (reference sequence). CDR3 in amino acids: CASSLRGNQPQHF. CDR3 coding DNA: TGTGCCAGCAGTTTAAGAGGAAATCAGCCCCAGCATTTT.

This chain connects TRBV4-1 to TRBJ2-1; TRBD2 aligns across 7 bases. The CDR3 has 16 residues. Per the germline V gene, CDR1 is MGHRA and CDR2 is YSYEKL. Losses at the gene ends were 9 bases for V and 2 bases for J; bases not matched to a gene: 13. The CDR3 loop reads CASSIQSGETYNEQFF. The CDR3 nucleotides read TGCGCCAGTTCTATCCAGAGCGGGGAAACCTACAATGAGCAGTTCTTC.

CDR3 sequence: CASSDGTSGPTPGETQYF. Here the CDR3 DNA reads TGTGCCAGCAGTGACGGGACTAGCGGGCCCACACCAGGAGAGACCCAGTACTTC. The rearrangement uses TRBV27 and TRBJ2-5; 12 bases align to TRBD2. With V trimmed by 5 bases and J by 4 bases, 14 bases remained unmatched. The CDR3 spans 18 residues. The germline gives CDR1 MNHEY, CDR2 SMNVEV (reference sequence).

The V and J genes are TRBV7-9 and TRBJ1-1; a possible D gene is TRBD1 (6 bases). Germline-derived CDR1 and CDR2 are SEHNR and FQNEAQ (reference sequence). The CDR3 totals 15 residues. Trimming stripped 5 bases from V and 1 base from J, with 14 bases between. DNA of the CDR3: TGTGCCAGCAGCCCAGCCTCGACAGGGAACACTGAAGCTTTCTTT. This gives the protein CASSPASTGNTEAFF.

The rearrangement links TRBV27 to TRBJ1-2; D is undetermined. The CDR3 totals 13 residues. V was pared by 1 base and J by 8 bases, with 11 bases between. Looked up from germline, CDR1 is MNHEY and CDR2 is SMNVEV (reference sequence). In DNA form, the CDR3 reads TGTGCCAGCAGTTTATATTCTGCTCGAGGCTACACCTTC. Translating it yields CASSLYSARGYTF.

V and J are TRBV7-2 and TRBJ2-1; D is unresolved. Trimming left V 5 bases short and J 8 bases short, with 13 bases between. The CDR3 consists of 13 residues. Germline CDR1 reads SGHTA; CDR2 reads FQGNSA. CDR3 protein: CASSPFPGYEQFF. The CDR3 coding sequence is TGTGCCAGCAGCCCGTTTCCCGGGTATGAGCAGTTCTTC.

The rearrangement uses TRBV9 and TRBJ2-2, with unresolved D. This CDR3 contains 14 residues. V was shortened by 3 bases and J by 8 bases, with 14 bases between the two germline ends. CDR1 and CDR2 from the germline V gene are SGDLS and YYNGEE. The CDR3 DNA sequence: TGTGCCAGCAGCGCCAGTAGATACCCAGGGGAGCTGTTTTTT. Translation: CASSASRYPGELFF.

The CDR3 loop is CASILTTSGFRREQFF. In DNA form, the CDR3 reads TGTGCCAGCATCCTAACGACTAGCGGGTTTAGAAGGGAGCAGTTCTTC. The chain couples TRBV7-9 to TRBJ2-1; 10 nucleotides agree with TRBD2. The V gene's germline CDR1 is SEHNR and CDR2 FQNEAQ (reference sequence). After removal of 7 bases from V and 10 bases from J, the junction contained 16 bases not matched to a gene. This CDR3 comprises 16 residues.

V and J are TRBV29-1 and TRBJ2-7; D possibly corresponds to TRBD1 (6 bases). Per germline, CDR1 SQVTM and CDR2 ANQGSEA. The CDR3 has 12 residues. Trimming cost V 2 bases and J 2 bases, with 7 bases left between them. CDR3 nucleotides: TGCAGCGTTGAAACAGGGCCCTACGAGCAGTACTTC. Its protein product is CSVETGPYEQYF.

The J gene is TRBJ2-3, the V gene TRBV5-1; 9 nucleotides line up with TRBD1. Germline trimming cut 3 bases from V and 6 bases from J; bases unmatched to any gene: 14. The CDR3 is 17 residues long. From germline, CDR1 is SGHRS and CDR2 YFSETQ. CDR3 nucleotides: TGCGCCAGCAGCTCGAGAATTACGGGACAGGGTTCGGATACGCAGTATTTT. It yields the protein CASSSRITGQGSDTQYF.

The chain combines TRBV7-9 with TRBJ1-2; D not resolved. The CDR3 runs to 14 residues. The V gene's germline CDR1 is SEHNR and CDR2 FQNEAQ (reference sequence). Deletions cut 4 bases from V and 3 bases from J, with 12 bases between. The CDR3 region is CASSSGPFYYGYTF. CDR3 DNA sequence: TGTGCCAGCAGCTCCGGTCCATTCTACTATGGCTACACCTTC.

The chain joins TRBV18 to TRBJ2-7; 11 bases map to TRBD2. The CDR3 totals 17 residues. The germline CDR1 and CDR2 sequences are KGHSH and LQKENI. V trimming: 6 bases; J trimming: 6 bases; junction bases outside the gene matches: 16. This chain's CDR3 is CASSPGLAGWEVLEQYF. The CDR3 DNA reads TGTGCCAGCTCGCCCGGACTAGCGGGCTGGGAGGTGCTCGAGCAGTACTTC.

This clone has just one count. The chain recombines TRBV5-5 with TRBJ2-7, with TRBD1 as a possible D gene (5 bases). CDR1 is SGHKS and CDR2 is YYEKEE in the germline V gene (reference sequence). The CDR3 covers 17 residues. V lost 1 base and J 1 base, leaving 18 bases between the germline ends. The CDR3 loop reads CASSLLNTYRPSYEQYF. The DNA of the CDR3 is TGTGCCAGCAGCTTGCTGAACACGTACAGGCCGTCCTACGAGCAGTACTTC.

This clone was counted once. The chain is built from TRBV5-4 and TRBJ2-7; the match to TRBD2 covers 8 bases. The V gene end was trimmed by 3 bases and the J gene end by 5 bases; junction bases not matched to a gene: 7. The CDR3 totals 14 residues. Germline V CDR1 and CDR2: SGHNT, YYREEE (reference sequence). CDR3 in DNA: TGTGCCAGCAGCTCACCGGGACTAGTAAACGAGCAGTACTTC. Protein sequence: CASSSPGLVNEQYF.

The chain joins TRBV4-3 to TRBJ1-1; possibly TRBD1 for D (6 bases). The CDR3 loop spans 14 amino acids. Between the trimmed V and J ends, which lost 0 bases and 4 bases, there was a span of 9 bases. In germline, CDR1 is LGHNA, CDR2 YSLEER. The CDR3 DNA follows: TGCGCCAGCAGCCAAGATCAGGGGCCCACTGAAGCTTTCTTT. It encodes CASSQDQGPTEAFF.

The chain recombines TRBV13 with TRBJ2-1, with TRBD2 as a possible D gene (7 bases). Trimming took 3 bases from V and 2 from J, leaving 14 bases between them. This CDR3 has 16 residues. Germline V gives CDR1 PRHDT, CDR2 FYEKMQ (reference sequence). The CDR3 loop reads CASSLRGRAPYNEQFF. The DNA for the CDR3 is TGTGCCAGCAGCTTGAGGGGGAGGGCCCCCTACAATGAGCAGTTCTTC.

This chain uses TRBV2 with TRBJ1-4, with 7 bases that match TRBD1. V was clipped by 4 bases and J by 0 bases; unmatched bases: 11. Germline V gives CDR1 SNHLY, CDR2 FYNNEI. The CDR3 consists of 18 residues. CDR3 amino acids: CASSATGTVMSTNEKLFF. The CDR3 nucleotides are TGTGCCAGCAGTGCCACCGGGACAGTTATGTCAACTAATGAAAAACTGTTTTTT. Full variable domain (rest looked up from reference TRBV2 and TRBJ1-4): EPEVTQTPSHQVTQMGQEVILRCVPISNHLYFYWYRQILGQKVEFLVSFYNNEISEKSEIFDDQFSVERPDGSNFTLKIRSTKLEDSAMYFCASSATGTVMSTNEKLFFGSGTQLSVL.

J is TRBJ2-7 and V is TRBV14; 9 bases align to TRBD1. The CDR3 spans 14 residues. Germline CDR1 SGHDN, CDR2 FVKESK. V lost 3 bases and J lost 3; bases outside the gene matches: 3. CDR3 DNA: TGTGCCAGCAGCCATATGGGACAGGGCTACGAGCAGTACTTC. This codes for CASSHMGQGYEQYF. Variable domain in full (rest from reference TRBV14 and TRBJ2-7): EAGVTQFPSHSVIEKGQTVTLRCDPISGHDNLYWYRRVMGKEIKFLLHFVKESKQDESGMPNNRFLAERTGGTYSTLKVQPAELEDSGVYFCASSHMGQGYEQYFGPGTRLTVT.

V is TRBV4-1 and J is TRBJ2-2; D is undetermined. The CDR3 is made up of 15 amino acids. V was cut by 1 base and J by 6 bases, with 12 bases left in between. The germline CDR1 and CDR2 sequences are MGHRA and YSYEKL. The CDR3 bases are TGCGCCAGCAGCCAAGTCGATGGTCGGGCCGGGGAGCTGTTTTTT. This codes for CASSQVDGRAGELFF.

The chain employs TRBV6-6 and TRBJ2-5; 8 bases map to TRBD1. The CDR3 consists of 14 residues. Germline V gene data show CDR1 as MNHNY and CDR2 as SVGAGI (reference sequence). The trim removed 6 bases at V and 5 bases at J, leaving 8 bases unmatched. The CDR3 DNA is TGTGCCAGCAGAACAGACAGGGGATGGGAGACCCAGTACTTC. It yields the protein CASRTDRGWETQYF.

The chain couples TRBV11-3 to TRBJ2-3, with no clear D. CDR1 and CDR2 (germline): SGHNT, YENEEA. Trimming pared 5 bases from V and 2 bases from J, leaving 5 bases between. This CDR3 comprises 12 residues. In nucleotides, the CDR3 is TGTGCCAGCAGCCCCTCCACAGATACGCAGTATTTT. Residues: CASSPSTDTQYF.

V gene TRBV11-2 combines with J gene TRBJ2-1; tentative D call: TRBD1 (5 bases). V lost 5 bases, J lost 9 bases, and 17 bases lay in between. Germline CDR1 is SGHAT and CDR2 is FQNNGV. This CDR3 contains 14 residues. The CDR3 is CASSPPSRVGEQFF. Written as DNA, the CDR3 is TGTGCCAGCAGCCCTCCCAGCAGGGTCGGTGAGCAGTTCTTC.